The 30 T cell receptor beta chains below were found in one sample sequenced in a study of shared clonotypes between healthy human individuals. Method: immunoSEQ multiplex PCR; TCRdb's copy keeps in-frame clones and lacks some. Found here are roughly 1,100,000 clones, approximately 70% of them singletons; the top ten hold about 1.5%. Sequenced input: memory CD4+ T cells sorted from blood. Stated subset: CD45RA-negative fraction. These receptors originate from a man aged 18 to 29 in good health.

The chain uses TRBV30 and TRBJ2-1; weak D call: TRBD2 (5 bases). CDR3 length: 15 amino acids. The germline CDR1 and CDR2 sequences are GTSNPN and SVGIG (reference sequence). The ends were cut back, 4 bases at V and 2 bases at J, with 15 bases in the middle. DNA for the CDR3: TGTGCCTGGACCAGGTTCGGGGATACCTACAATGAGCAGTTCTTC. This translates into CAWTRFGDTYNEQFF.

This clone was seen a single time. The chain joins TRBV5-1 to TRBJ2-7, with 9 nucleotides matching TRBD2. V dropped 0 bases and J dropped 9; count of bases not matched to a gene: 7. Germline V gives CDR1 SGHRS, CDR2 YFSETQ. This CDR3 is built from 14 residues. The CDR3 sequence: CASSLDSGSGAQYF. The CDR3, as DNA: TGCGCCAGCAGCTTGGATAGCGGGAGTGGTGCGCAGTACTTC.

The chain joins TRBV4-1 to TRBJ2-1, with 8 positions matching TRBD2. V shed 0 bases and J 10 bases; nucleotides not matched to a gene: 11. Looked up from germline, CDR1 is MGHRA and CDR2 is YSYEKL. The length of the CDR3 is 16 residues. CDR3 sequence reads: CASSQDLTSAFREQFF. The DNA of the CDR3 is TGCGCCAGCAGCCAAGATTTGACTAGCGCCTTTCGGGAGCAGTTCTTC.

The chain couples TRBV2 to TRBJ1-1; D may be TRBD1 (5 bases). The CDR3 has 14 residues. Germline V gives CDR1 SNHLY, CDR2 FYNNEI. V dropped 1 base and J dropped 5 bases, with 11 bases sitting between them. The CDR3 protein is CASSEVWGGTEAFF. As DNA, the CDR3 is TGTGCCAGCAGTGAAGTATGGGGGGGTACTGAAGCTTTCTTT.

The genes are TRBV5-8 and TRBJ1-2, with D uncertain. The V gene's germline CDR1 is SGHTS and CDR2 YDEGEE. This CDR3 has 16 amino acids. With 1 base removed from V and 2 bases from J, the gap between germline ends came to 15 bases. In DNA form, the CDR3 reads TGTGCCAGCAGCTTGCTCGGTCCAGCCCTAAACTATGGCTACACCTTC. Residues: CASSLLGPALNYGYTF.

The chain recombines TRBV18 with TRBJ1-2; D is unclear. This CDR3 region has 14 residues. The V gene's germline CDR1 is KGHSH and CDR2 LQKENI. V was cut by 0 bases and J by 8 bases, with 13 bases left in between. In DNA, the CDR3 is TGTGCCAGCTCACCACCGGGGTCTGGGTACGGCTACACCTTC. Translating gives CASSPPGSGYGYTF.

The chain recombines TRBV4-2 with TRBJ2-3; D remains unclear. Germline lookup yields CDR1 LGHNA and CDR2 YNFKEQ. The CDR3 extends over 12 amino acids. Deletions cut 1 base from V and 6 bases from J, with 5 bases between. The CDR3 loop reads CASSQVGDTQYF. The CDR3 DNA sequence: TGTGCCAGCAGCCAAGTGGGGGATACGCAGTATTTT.

CDR3 region: CASSQASEANYGYTF. The CDR3 DNA sequence: TGTGCCAGCAGCCAAGCTTCAGAAGCTAACTATGGCTACACCTTC. The chain uses TRBV4-2 and TRBJ1-2; D call uncertain. The CDR3 consists of 15 residues. V was shortened by 1 base and J by 0 bases, with 9 bases between the two germline ends. Germline V CDR1 and CDR2: LGHNA, YNFKEQ.

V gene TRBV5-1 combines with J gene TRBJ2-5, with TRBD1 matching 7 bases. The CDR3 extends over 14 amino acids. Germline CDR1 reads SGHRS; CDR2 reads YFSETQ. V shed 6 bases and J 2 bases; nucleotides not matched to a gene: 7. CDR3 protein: CASTWDRNQETQYF. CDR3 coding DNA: TGCGCCAGCACTTGGGACAGAAATCAAGAGACCCAGTACTTC.

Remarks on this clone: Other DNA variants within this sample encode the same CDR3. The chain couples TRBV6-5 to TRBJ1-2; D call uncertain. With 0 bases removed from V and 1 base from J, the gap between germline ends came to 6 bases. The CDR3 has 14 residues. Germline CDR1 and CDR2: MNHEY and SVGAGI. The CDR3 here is CASSYSLGNYGYTF. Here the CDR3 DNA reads TGTGCCAGCAGTTACTCGTTAGGTAACTATGGCTACACCTTC.

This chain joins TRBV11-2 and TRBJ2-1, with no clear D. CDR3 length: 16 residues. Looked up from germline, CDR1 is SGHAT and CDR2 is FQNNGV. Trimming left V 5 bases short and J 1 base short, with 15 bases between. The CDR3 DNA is TGTGCCAGCAGCCTCGTTGGAGCCGGATCCTACAATGAGCAGTTCTTC. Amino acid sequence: CASSLVGAGSYNEQFF.

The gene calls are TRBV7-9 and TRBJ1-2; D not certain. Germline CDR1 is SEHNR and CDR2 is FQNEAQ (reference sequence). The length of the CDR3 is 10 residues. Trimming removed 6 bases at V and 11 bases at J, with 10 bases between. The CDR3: CASSETGYTF. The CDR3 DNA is TGTGCCAGCAGTGAAACGGGGTACACCTTC.

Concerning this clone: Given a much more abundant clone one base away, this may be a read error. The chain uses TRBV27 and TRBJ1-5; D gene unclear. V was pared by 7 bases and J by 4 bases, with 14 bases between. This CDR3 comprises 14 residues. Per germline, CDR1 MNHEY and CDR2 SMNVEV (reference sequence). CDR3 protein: CASKPDGYNQPQHF. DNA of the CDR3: TGTGCCAGCAAACCCGACGGTTATAATCAGCCCCAGCATTTT.

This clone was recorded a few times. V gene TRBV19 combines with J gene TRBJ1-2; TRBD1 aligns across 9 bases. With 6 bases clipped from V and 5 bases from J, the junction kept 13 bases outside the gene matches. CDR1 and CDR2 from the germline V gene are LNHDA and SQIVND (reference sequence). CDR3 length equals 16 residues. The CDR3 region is CASSPGQRDREYGYTF. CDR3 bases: TGTGCCAGTAGCCCAGGACAGCGGGACAGGGAGTATGGCTACACCTTC. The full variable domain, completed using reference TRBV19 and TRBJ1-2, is DGGITQSPKYLFRKEGQNVTLSCEQNLNHDAMYWYRQDPGQGLRLIYYSQIVNDFQKGDIAEGYSVSREKKESFPLTVTSAQKNPTAFYLCASSPGQRDREYGYTFGSGTRLTVV.

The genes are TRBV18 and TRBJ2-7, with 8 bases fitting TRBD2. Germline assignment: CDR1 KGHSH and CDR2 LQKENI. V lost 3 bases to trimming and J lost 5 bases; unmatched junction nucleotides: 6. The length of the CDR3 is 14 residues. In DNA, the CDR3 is TGTGCCAGCTCACCTCTCGGGAGGGGTCACGAGCAGTACTTC. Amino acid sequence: CASSPLGRGHEQYF. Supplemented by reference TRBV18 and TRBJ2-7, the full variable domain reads NAGVMQNPRHLVRRRGQEARLRCSPMKGHSHVYWYRQLPEEGLKFMVYLQKENIIDESGMPKERFSAEFPKEGPSILRIQQVVRGDSAAYFCASSPLGRGHEQYFGPGTRLTVT.

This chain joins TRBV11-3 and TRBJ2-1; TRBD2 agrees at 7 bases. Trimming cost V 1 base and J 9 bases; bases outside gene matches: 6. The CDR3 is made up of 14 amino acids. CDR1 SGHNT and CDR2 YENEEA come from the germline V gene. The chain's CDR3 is CASSLGLSGGEQFF. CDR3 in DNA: TGTGCCAGCAGCTTAGGGTTATCGGGGGGTGAGCAGTTCTTC.

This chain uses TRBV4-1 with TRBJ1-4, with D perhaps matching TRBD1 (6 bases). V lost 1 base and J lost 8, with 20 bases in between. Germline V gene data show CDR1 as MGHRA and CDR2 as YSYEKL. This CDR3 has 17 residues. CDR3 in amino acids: CASSQGGAIGGSEKLFF. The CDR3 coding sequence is TGCGCCAGCAGCCAAGGGGGGGCTATCGGAGGGAGCGAAAAACTGTTTTTT.

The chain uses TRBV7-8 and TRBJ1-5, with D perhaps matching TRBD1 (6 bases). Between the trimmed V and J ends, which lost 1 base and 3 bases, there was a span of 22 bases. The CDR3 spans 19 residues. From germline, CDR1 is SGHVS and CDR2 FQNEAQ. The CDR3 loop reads CASSLDRAGGTSLNQPQHF. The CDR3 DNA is TGTGCCAGCAGCTTAGACAGGGCTGGGGGGACCTCGCTCAATCAGCCCCAGCATTTT.

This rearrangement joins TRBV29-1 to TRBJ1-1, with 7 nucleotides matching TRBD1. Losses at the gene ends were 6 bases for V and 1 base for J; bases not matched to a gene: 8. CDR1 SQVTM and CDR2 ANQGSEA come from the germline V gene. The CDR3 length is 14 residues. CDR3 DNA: TGCAGCGTGCGAGGGGGCAAGGGGAACACTGAAGCTTTCTTT. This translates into CSVRGGKGNTEAFF.

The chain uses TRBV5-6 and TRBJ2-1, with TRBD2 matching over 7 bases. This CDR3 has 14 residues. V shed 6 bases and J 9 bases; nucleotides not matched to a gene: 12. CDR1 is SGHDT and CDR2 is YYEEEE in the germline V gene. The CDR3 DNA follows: TGTGCCAGCACCTGGGGGAGGGTTGGCGGTGAGCAGTTCTTC. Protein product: CASTWGRVGGEQFF.

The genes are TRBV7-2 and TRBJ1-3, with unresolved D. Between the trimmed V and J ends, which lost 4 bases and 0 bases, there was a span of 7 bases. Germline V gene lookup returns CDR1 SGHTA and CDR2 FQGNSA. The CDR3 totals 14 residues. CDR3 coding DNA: TGTGCCAGCAGCTATGAGGTCTCTGGAAACACCATATATTTT. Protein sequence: CASSYEVSGNTIYF.

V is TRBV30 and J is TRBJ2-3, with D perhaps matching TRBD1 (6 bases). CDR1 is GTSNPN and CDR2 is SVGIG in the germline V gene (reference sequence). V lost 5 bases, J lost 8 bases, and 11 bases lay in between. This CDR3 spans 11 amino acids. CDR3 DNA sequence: TGTGCCTGGGGAAGAGGGGGTACGCAGTATTTT. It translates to CAWGRGGTQYF.

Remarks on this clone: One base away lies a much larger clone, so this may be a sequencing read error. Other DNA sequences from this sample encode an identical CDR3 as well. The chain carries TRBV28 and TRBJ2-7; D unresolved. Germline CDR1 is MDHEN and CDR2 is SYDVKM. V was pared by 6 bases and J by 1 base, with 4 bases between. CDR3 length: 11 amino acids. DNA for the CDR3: TGTGCCAGCAGCCAATCCTACGAGCAGTACTTC. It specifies CASSQSYEQYF.

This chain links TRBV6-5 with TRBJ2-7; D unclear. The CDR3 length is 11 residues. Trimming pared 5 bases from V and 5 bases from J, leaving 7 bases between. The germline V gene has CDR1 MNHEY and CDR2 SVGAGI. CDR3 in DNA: TGTGCCAGCAGTAGGAACAACGAGCAGTACTTC. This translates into CASSRNNEQYF.

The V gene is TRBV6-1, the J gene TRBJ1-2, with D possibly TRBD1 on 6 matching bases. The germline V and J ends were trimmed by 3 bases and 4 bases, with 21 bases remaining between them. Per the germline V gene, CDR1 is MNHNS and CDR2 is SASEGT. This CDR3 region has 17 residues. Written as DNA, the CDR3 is TGTGCCAGCAGTGATGGAGTCGGGGGGCGCAGGTCCTATGGCTACACCTTC. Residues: CASSDGVGGRRSYGYTF.

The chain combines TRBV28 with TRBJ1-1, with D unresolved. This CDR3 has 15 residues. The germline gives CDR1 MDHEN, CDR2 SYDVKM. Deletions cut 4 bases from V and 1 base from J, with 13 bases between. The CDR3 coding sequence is TGTGCCAGCAGTTCTGGATTCGGGAGGAACACTGAAGCTTTCTTT. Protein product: CASSSGFGRNTEAFF.

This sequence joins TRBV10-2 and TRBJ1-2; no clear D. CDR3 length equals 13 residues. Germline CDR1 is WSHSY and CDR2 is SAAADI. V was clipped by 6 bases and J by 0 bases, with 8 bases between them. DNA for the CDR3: TGCGCCAGCAGAGTCCAAACTAACTATGGCTACACCTTC. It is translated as CASRVQTNYGYTF.

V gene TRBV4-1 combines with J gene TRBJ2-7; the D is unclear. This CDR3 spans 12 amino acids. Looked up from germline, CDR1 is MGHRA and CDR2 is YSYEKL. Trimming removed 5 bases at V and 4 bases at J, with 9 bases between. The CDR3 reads CASSSELYEQYF. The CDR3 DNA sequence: TGCGCCAGCAGCTCGGAACTTTACGAGCAGTACTTC.

This chain's CDR3 is CASSSGRGDEQFF. CDR3 DNA: TGTGCCAGCAGTAGTGGTCGGGGCGATGAGCAGTTCTTC. The rearrangement joins TRBV11-3 to TRBJ2-1, with D perhaps being TRBD1 or TRBD2 (5 bases each). V was pared by 6 bases and J by 8 bases, with 14 bases between. CDR3 length: 13 amino acids. Per the germline V gene, CDR1 is SGHNT and CDR2 is YENEEA.

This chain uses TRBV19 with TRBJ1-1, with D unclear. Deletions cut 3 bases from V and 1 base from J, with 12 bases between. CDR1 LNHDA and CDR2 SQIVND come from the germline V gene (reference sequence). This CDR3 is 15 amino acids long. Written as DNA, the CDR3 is TGTGCCAGTAGTATTGACGGAGGAAAGAACACTGAAGCTTTCTTT. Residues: CASSIDGGKNTEAFF.